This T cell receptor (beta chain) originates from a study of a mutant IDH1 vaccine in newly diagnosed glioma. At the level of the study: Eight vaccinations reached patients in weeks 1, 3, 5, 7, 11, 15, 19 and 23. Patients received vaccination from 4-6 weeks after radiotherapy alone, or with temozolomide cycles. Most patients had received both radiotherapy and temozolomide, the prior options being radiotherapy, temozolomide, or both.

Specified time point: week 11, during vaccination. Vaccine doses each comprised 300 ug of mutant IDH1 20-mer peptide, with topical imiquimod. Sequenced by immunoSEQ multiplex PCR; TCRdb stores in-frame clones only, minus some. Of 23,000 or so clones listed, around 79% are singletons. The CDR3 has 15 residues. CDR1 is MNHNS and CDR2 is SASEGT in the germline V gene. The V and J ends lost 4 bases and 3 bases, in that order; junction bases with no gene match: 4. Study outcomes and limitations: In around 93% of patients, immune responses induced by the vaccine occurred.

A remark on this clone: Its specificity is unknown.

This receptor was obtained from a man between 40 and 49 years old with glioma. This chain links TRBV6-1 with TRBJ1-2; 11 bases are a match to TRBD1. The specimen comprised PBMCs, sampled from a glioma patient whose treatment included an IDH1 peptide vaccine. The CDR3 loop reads CASSVRTGGDYGYTF. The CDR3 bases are TGTGCCAGCAGTGTCAGGACAGGGGGCGACTATGGCTACACCTTC.